This T cell receptor beta chain was sequenced for a study of blood T cell repertoires in COVID-19. Trimming cost V 0 bases and J 0 bases, with 11 bases left between them. The CDR3 loop spans 16 amino acids. Germline V gene data show CDR1 as LGHNA and CDR2 as YNFKEQ. Produced via immunoSEQ multiplex PCR; TCRdb's table is partial and in-frame only. The data contain around 340,000 clones, approximately 83% of them singletons. Individuals drawn from under 30 US areas were roughly 18 to 89 years old. Cohort assignment relied on participant-reported clinical history. This clonotype was sampled from a middle-aged woman with acute COVID-19. V is TRBV4-2 and J is TRBJ1-2; D gene uncertain. The sequenced sample was PBMCs or T cells enriched from blood (not recorded which). CDR3 in amino acids: CASSQDVGEANYGYTF. DNA for the CDR3: TGTGCCAGCAGCCAAGATGTCGGGGAAGCTAACTATGGCTACACCTTC.